The clone carrying this T cell receptor (beta chain) has a single count. This entry is derived from a study of CD8 T cells in Susac syndrome. With random hexamers, roughly 0.45 to 1 ug RNA was reverse transcribed. Amplification of the TCR beta CDR3 was carried out by immunoSEQ multiplex PCR, which spanned a total of 54 Vbeta and 13 Jbeta segments. One entry per CDR3 protein, called by TCRdb with MiXCR from the immunoSEQ multiplex PCR reads. The table shows about 150,000 distinct CDR3 sequences, with around 96% occurring only once. Germline V lookup: CDR1 MNHEY, CDR2 SVGAGI. Between the trimmed V and J ends, which lost 6 bases and 8 bases, there was a span of 14 bases. The CDR3 runs to 13 residues.

Sequenced input: CD8+ T cells from PBMCs. The chain combines TRBV6-5 with TRBJ2-1; D unclear. The receptor comes from a human donor with multiple sclerosis. The CDR3 loop reads CASRAAEWHEQFF. For the CDR3, the DNA is TGTGCCAGCAGGGCGGCCGAATGGCATGAGCAGTTCTTC.